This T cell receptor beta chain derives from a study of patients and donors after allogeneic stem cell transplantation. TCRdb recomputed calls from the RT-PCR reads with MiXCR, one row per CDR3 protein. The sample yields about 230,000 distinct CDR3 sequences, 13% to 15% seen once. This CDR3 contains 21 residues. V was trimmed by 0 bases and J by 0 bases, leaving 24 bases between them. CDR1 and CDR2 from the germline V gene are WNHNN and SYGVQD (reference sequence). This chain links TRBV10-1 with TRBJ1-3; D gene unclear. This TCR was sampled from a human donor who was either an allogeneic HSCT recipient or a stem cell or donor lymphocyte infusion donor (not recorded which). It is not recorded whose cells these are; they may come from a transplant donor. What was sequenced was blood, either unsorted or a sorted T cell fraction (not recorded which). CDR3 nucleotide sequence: TGCGCCAGCAGTGAGTCGAGTCGAGCCCTGCCGTCCCCTAGCTCTGGAAACACCATATATTTT. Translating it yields CASSESSRALPSPSSGNTIYF.